The next 14 T cell receptor beta chains were all read from a single sample in a study of T-cell reconstitution after alpha-beta-depleted transplantation in children. Using unique molecular identifiers, the investigators prepared the TCRbeta library. TCRdb analysed the PCR reads with MiXCR anew, one entry per CDR3 protein. The data show fewer than 750,000 distinct CDR3 sequences, 25% to 30% seen once. The sample in question was PBMCs, obtained before TCRalphabeta/CD19-depleted stem cell transplant. These receptors came from a boy under three years old with Wiskott-Aldrich syndrome, due to receive a stem cell transplant.

The chain employs TRBV4-1 and TRBJ2-5, with 9 bases that match TRBD1. V shed 1 base, J shed 0 bases, and the junction held 9 bases outside the gene matches. The CDR3 is 18 amino acids. The germline V gene has CDR1 MGHRA and CDR2 YSYEKL. The CDR3 region is CASSQAQGAKRYQETQYF. The CDR3 DNA follows: TGCGCCAGCAGCCAAGCACAGGGGGCAAAGCGCTACCAAGAGACCCAGTACTTC.

The J gene is TRBJ2-1, the V gene TRBV13; tentatively, D is TRBD2 (6 bases). The CDR3 spans 15 residues. Trimming took 3 bases from V and 10 from J, leaving 19 bases between them. CDR1 and CDR2 from the germline V gene are PRHDT and FYEKMQ (reference sequence). In nucleotides, the CDR3 is TGTGCCAGCAGCTTTTCCACGTCACTAGCACAAGAGCAGTTCTTC. Encoded protein: CASSFSTSLAQEQFF.

This clonotype showed up just a few times. The gene calls are TRBV5-1 and TRBJ2-7, with D maybe TRBD1 (7 bases). CDR1 is SGHRS and CDR2 is YFSETQ in the germline V gene. Trimming removed 0 bases at V and 4 bases at J, with 14 bases between. CDR3 length: 15 residues. DNA of the CDR3: TGCGCCAGCAGCTTGGTCGCGACAGGGACTTACGAGCAGTACTTC. It codes for CASSLVATGTYEQYF. Full variable domain (missing parts from reference TRBV5-1 and TRBJ2-7): KAGVTQTPRYLIKTRGQQVTLSCSPISGHRSVSWYQQTPGQGLQFLFEYFSETQRNKGNFPGRFSGRQFSNSRSEMNVSTLELGDSALYLCASSLVATGTYEQYFGPGTRLTVT.

To note about this clonotype: One end of the junction fails to match germline, which may point to a read error. The chain carries TRBV11-1 and TRBJ2-3; 11 nucleotides match TRBD2. The V gene's germline CDR1 is SGHAT and CDR2 FQDESV (reference sequence). The CDR3 runs to 18 residues. The CDR3 DNA is TGTGCCAGCATCTTAGTGGCGAGGGGACTAGCGGACACATATACGCAGTATTTT. Its translation: CASILVARGLADTYTQYF. Variable domain in full (rest from reference TRBV11-1 and TRBJ2-3): EAEVAQSPRYKITEKSQAVAFWCDPISGHATLYWYRQILGQGPELLVQFQDESVVDDSQLPKDRFSAERLKGVDSTLKIQPAELGDSAMYLCASILVARGLADTYTQYFGPGTRLTVL.

This sequence joins TRBV20-1 and TRBJ1-2; 9 bases line up with TRBD1. The trim removed 4 bases at V and 6 bases at J, leaving 9 bases unmatched. This CDR3 region has 14 residues. Germline CDR1 reads DFQATT; CDR2 reads SNEGSKA (reference sequence). The CDR3 nucleotides read TGCAGTGCTATTCCGGGACAGGGTTTGGATGGCTACACCTTC. Its protein product is CSAIPGQGLDGYTF.

This clonotype occurred a few times. The chain recombines TRBV10-3 with TRBJ2-1, with a possible D match to TRBD2 (6 bases). Trimming stripped 4 bases from V and 11 bases from J, with 15 bases between. Looked up from germline, CDR1 is ENHRY and CDR2 is SYGVKD. The CDR3 is made up of 13 amino acids. The chain's CDR3 is CAISGGVALQQFF. The CDR3 DNA reads as TGTGCCATCAGTGGGGGGGTGGCCCTCCAGCAGTTCTTC.

This clonotype showed up just a few times. The J gene is TRBJ1-1, the V gene TRBV5-1, with a weak D call TRBD1 (5 bases). This CDR3 has 12 amino acids. Germline V gives CDR1 SGHRS, CDR2 YFSETQ. The V end was cut by 7 bases, the J end by 2 bases, with 9 bases between. For the CDR3, the DNA is TGCGCCAGCGGGGGGGGTAACACTGAAGCTTTCTTT. It encodes CASGGGNTEAFF.

V usage is TRBV12-3 or TRBV12-4 and J usage is TRBJ2-7; 8 bases are shared with TRBD1. The CDR3 is 15 residues long. The junction had 8 bases not matched to a gene; V was cut back by 6 bases and J by 1 base. CDR3 residues: CASSQGAPGSYEQYF. In DNA, the CDR3 is TGTGCCAGCAGCCAGGGGGCCCCGGGTTCCTACGAGCAGTACTTC.

This chain uses TRBV7-9 with TRBJ2-5; 7 nucleotides line up with TRBD2. This CDR3 region has 12 residues. The V gene end was trimmed by 8 bases and the J gene end by 5 bases; junction bases not matched to a gene: 5. CDR1 and CDR2 (germline): SEHNR, FQNEAQ (reference sequence). The DNA for the CDR3 is TGTGCCAGCTTCGGGGGAGGGGAGACCCAGTACTTC. It codes for CASFGGGETQYF.

The chain is built from TRBV12-3 or TRBV12-4 and TRBJ2-2, with a possible D match to TRBD1 (5 bases). This CDR3 is built from 18 residues. The V end lost 2 bases, the J end lost 1 base, and 17 bases lay between the germline ends. For the CDR3, the DNA is TGTGCCAGCAGTTTAAGTGGGGCCCCTCTCGGGAACACCGGGGAGCTGTTTTTT. Translated, it gives CASSLSGAPLGNTGELFF.

This clonotype was seen a handful of times. The V call is TRBV5-1, the J call TRBJ2-3; weak D call: TRBD2 (6 bases). CDR1 is SGHRS, CDR2 YFSETQ, per germline. V was cut by 1 base and J by 3 bases, with 12 bases left in between. This CDR3 region has 15 residues. CDR3 bases: TGCGCCAGCAGCTTGCCAGGGAGGAAGACAGATACGCAGTATTTT. Protein sequence: CASSLPGRKTDTQYF.

The V and J genes are TRBV10-3 and TRBJ2-1; D is unresolved. Trimming left V 6 bases short and J 5 bases short, with 11 bases between. The CDR3 spans 13 residues. Germline CDR1 reads ENHRY; CDR2 reads SYGVKD. CDR3 in DNA: TGTGCCATCAGCGCCATTCAGGACAATGAGCAGTTCTTC. Its protein is CAISAIQDNEQFF.

A few counts support this clonotype. This rearrangement joins TRBV5-1 to TRBJ2-5; 15 bases match TRBD2. CDR1 is SGHRS, CDR2 YFSETQ, per germline. Trimming took 0 bases from V and 1 from J; bases not matched to a gene: 7. This CDR3 has 19 amino acids. The CDR3 loop reads CASSLEGTSGRPAQETQYF. The CDR3 DNA reads as TGCGCCAGCAGCTTGGAAGGGACTAGCGGGAGGCCCGCCCAAGAGACCCAGTACTTC.

The chain combines TRBV30 with TRBJ1-1; the D is unclear. Germline V CDR1 and CDR2: GTSNPN, SVGIG (reference sequence). This CDR3 contains 11 residues. Trimming took 5 bases from V and 6 from J, leaving 10 bases between them. CDR3 nucleotides: TGTGCCTGGGGGATGGGTTCTGAAGCTTTCTTT. Its translation is CAWGMGSEAFF.